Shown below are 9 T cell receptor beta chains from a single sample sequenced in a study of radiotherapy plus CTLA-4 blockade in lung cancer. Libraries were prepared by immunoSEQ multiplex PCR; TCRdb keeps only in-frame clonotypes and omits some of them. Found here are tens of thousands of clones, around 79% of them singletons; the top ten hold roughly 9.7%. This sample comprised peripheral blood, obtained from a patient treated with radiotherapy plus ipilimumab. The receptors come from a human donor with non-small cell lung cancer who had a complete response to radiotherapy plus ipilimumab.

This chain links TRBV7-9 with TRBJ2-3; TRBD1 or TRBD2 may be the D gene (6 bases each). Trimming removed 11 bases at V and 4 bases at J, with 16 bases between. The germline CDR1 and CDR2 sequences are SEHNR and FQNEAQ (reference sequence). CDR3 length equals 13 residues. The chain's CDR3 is CAYRDLWPDTQYF. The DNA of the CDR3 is TGTGCCTACAGGGACTTATGGCCAGATACGCAGTATTTT.

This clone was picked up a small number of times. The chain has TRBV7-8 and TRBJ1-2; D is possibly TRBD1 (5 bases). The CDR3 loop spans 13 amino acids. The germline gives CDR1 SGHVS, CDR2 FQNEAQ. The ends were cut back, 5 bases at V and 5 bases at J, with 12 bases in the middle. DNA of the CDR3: TGTGCCAGCAGCCCGACAGCCAAATATGGCTACACCTTC. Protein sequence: CASSPTAKYGYTF.

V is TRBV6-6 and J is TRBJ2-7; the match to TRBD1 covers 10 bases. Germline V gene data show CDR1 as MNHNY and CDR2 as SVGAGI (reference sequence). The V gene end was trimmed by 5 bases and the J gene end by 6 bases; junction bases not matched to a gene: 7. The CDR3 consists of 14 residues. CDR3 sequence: CASSTDRGRGEQYF. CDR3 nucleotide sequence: TGTGCCAGCAGTACCGACAGGGGGCGCGGCGAGCAGTACTTC.

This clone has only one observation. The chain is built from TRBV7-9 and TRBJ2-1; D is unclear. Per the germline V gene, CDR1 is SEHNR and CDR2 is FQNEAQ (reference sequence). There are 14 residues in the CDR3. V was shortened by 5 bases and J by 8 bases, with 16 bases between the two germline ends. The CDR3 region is CASSGFRVLDEQFF. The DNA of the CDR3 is TGTGCCAGCAGCGGTTTTCGGGTTTTGGATGAGCAGTTCTTC.

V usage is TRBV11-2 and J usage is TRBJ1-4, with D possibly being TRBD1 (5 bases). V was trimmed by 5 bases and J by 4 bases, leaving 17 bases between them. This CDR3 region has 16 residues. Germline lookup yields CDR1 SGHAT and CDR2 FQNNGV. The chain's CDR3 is CASSHRPRGYNEKLFF. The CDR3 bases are TGTGCCAGCAGCCACCGACCTAGGGGCTATAATGAAAAACTGTTTTTT.

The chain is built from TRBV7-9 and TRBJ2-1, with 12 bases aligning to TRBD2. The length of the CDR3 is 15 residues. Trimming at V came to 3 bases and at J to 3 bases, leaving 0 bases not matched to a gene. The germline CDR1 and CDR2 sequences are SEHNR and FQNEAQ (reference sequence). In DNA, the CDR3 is TGTGCCAGCAGCTTGACTAGCGGGGGCTACAATGAGCAGTTCTTC. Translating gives CASSLTSGGYNEQFF.

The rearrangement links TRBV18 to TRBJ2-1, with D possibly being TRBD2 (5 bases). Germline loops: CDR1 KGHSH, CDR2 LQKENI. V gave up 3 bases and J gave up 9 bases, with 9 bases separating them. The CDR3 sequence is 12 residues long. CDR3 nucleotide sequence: TGTGCCAGCTCACCGATTCGGGGTGAGCAGTTCTTC. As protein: CASSPIRGEQFF.

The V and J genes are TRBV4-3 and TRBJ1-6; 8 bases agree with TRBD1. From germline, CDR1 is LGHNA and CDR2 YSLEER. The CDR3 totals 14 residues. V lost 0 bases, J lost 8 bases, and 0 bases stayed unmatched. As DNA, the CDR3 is TGCGCCAGCAGCCAAGACAGGGGGCATTCACCCCTCCACTTT. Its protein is CASSQDRGHSPLHF.

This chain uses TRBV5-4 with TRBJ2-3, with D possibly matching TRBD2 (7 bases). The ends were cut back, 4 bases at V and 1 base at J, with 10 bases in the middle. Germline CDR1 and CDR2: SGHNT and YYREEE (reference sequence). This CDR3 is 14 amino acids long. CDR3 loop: CASSPRGRTDTQYF. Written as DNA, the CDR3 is TGTGCCAGCAGCCCGCGGGGGCGCACAGATACGCAGTATTTT.